This entry concerns a single T cell receptor beta chain. J gave up 3 bases and V 4 bases, and 5 bases lay outside the gene matches. Germline V gene sequence: CDR1 KGHDR, CDR2 SFDVKD. The CDR3 length is 16 residues. Per the authors' pipeline: Estimation of nucleated cell counts relied on the amplification of reference gene primers. The table came from immunoSEQ multiplex PCR; TCRdb's copy has only in-frame clones and leaves some out. V and J calls plus clone size are reproduced from that table; the DNA served to infer D and trimming. In the table there are hundreds of thousands of clones, 90% to 95% of which are singletons. The sample is drawn from a study of blood T cell repertoires in COVID-19. Study-level background: The United States, Italy and Spain were the sources of the acute and convalescent COVID-19 samples. Sources were T cells, B-cell-depleted T cells, or PBMCs; the material itself was cDNA or gDNA.

Source material: peripheral blood. J is TRBJ2-1 and V is TRBV24-1, with 10 bases matching TRBD1. The origin of this receptor is a woman aged 18-29 years who had recovered from COVID-19. CDR3 loop: CATSESGTGVYNEQFF. The CDR3 bases are TGTGCCACCAGTGAATCCGGGACAGGGGTCTACAATGAGCAGTTCTTC.